This TCR beta chain was recovered during a study of T cells after yellow fever vaccination. A few counts support this clonotype. As yet, its antigen is unknown. By 5'RACE template switching, TCR cDNA was produced, with a universal primer site and UMIs added in the process. TCRdb re-called the 5' RACE reads through MiXCR, storing one row per CDR3 protein. Of about 580,000 distinct CDR3 sequences listed, less than 20% were seen once; the top ten hold 15% to 20%. Study-wide results and limits: Clonotypes shared by both compartments, CD4 and CD8, made up a small share. In post-booster samples, most primary-vaccination clones reappeared (just under 97% CD4, 88% CD8).

The source of this sequence is a young man who received the YFV17D yellow fever vaccine. Sequences were derived from PBMCs, sampled around 5 days after the first yellow fever vaccination.

The CDR3 protein is CSIKSRSTDTQYF. The DNA of the CDR3 is TGCAGTATCAAAAGTCGGAGCACAGATACGCAGTATTTT. The rearrangement links TRBV20-1 to TRBJ2-3; D gene ambiguous. V gave up 8 bases and J gave up 0 bases, with 12 bases separating them. Germline V gives CDR1 DFQATT, CDR2 SNEGSKA (reference sequence). This CDR3 contains 13 residues.